The 15 T cell receptor beta chains listed next were all sequenced from one sample in a study of shared clonotypes between healthy human individuals. Naive CD8 cells, CD45RO-negative and positively selected for CCR7, excluded terminally differentiated effector memory CD45RA+ cells. The table came from immunoSEQ multiplex PCR; TCRdb's copy has only in-frame clones and leaves some out. The data show around 2,000,000 clones, with over 85% seen just once and roughly 1.2% held by the top ten. The sample consisted of naive CD8+ T cells sorted from blood. These receptors originate from a man aged 18 to 29 in good health.

The chain employs TRBV30 and TRBJ1-4, with TRBD1 matching over 9 bases. Germline CDR1 GTSNPN, CDR2 SVGIG (reference sequence). There are 19 residues in the CDR3. The trim removed 4 bases at V and 7 bases at J, leaving 22 bases unmatched. CDR3 coding DNA: TGTGCCTGGATGGAGTTAGCGGATCGGACAGGGGTGGATTTTGAAAAACTGTTTTTT. It is translated as CAWMELADRTGVDFEKLFF.

The chain carries TRBV10-2 and TRBJ2-1, with TRBD2 matching over 8 bases. The germline CDR1 and CDR2 sequences are WSHSY and SAAADI. The CDR3 is 15 amino acids. J gave up 0 bases and V 4 bases, and 2 bases lay outside the gene matches. DNA of the CDR3: TGCGCCAGCAGTGCCACTAGCGGCTCCTACAATGAGCAGTTCTTC. It is translated as CASSATSGSYNEQFF.

The chain links TRBV19 to TRBJ1-2; 9 bases agree with TRBD1. J lost 3 bases, V lost 9 bases, and 20 bases had no gene match. The CDR3 has 18 residues. Germline CDR1 and CDR2: LNHDA and SQIVND (reference sequence). CDR3 coding DNA: TGTGCCAGCCCTCCCCCCCACAGGGGGCTAATTTTCTACTATGGCTACACCTTC. It translates to CASPPPHRGLIFYYGYTF.

The rearrangement joins TRBV4-3 to TRBJ2-3; D remains ambiguous. Per the germline V gene, CDR1 is LGHNA and CDR2 is YSLEER. This CDR3 is built from 14 residues. Between the trimmed V and J ends, which lost 1 base and 4 bases, there was a span of 9 bases. The chain's CDR3 is CASSQVSYADTQYF. In DNA form, the CDR3 reads TGCGCCAGCAGCCAAGTGAGCTACGCAGATACGCAGTATTTT.

J is TRBJ2-1 and V is TRBV7-9; 14 bases are a match to TRBD2. This CDR3 is 16 amino acids long. Germline assignment: CDR1 SEHNR and CDR2 FQNEAQ (reference sequence). V trimming: 1 base; J trimming: 9 bases; junction bases outside the gene matches: 5. This chain's CDR3 is CASSLGTSGRFVEQFF. The CDR3 coding sequence is TGTGCCAGCAGCTTAGGGACTAGCGGGAGGTTCGTTGAGCAGTTCTTC.

V is TRBV5-1 and J is TRBJ2-2, with TRBD1 as a possible D gene (5 bases). The V and J ends lost 0 bases and 3 bases respectively, with 15 bases between them. CDR3 length: 17 residues. CDR1 and CDR2 from the germline V gene are SGHRS and YFSETQ. CDR3 sequence reads: CASSLAPQGVDTGELFF. The CDR3 DNA reads TGCGCCAGCAGCTTGGCCCCCCAGGGCGTCGACACCGGGGAGCTGTTTTTT.

The V and J genes are TRBV6-1 and TRBJ1-4, with D possibly TRBD1 on 5 matching bases. The V end lost 4 bases, the J end lost 10 bases, and 13 bases lay between the germline ends. This CDR3 is built from 13 residues. Germline V CDR1 and CDR2: MNHNS, SASEGT. The CDR3 loop is CASSGDGDSKLFF. The CDR3 nucleotides read TGTGCCAGCAGTGGGGACGGTGATTCAAAACTGTTTTTT.

The chain carries TRBV4-1 and TRBJ1-2, with a possible D match to TRBD1 (6 bases). Per the germline V gene, CDR1 is MGHRA and CDR2 is YSYEKL. Trimming removed 4 bases from V and 4 bases from J, with 19 bases in between. The CDR3 length is 16 residues. The CDR3 DNA reads TGCGCCAGCAGCCGGCGCCTCCAGGGGCAAGGCTATGGCTACACCTTC. It yields the protein CASSRRLQGQGYGYTF.

This sequence joins TRBV4-1 and TRBJ2-3; D possibly corresponds to TRBD2 (6 bases). This CDR3 has 15 residues. V was pared by 4 bases and J by 2 bases, with 13 bases between. CDR1 and CDR2 from the germline V gene are MGHRA and YSYEKL. CDR3 region: CASSPQPGLTDTQYF. The CDR3 DNA follows: TGCGCCAGCAGCCCCCAACCGGGACTCACAGATACGCAGTATTTT.

Points on this clone: Other DNA sequences in this specimen translate into the identical CDR3. CDR3 DNA sequence: TGCGCCAGCAGCCAAGAAGGTACAGGGGGGAACTACGAGCAGTACTTC. Amino acid sequence: CASSQEGTGGNYEQYF. This rearrangement joins TRBV4-1 to TRBJ2-7, with TRBD1 matching over 8 bases. With V trimmed by 0 bases and J by 3 bases, 7 bases remained unmatched. The CDR3 is 16 residues long. The germline V gene encodes CDR1 MGHRA and CDR2 YSYEKL.

J is TRBJ1-1 and V is TRBV5-8; D perhaps matches TRBD1 (6 bases). The length of the CDR3 is 13 residues. The ends were cut back, 3 bases at V and 2 bases at J, with 8 bases in the middle. Germline V CDR1 and CDR2: SGHTS, YDEGEE. The CDR3 loop reads CASSSGTNTEAFF. DNA of the CDR3: TGTGCCAGCAGCTCCGGGACAAACACTGAAGCTTTCTTT. Filled out from reference TRBV5-8 and TRBJ1-1, the complete variable domain reads EAGVTQSPTHLIKTRGQQATLRCSPISGHTSVYWYQQALGLGLQFLLWYDEGEERNRGNFPPRFSGRQFPNYSSELNVNALELEDSALYLCASSSGTNTEAFFGQGTRLTVV.

The V call is TRBV9, the J call TRBJ2-7, with D perhaps given as TRBD1 or TRBD2 (5 bases each). From germline, CDR1 is SGDLS and CDR2 YYNGEE. The ends were cut back, 4 bases at V and 2 bases at J, with 13 bases in the middle. The CDR3 is 14 amino acids. The CDR3: CASSLRDQAYEQYF. CDR3 sequence (DNA): TGTGCCAGCAGCCTCCGGGACCAGGCCTACGAGCAGTACTTC. The full variable domain, completed using reference TRBV9 and TRBJ2-7, is DSGVTQTPKHLITATGQRVTLRCSPRSGDLSVYWYQQSLDQGLQFLIQYYNGEERAKGNILERFSAQQFPDLHSELNLSSLELGDSALYFCASSLRDQAYEQYFGPGTRLTVT.

The chain is built from TRBV5-8 and TRBJ1-2, with unresolved D. Germline CDR1 is SGHTS and CDR2 is YDEGEE. The CDR3 length is 15 residues. V shed 3 bases and J shed 3 bases, with 15 bases lying between them. CDR3 DNA sequence: TGTGCCAGCAGCTGGGATCGGGAGGGTGACTATGGCTACACCTTC. Its translation: CASSWDREGDYGYTF.

V and J are TRBV5-6 and TRBJ2-1; D is unresolved. Germline V lookup: CDR1 SGHDT, CDR2 YYEEEE. This CDR3 has 14 residues. V was pared by 3 bases and J by 2 bases, with 9 bases between. The CDR3 nucleotides are TGTGCCAGCAGCTACTGGGATACCTACAATGAGCAGTTCTTC. This gives the protein CASSYWDTYNEQFF. The full variable domain, its missing parts supplied by reference TRBV5-6 and TRBJ2-1, is DAGVTQSPTHLIKTRGQQVTLRCSPKSGHDTVSWYQQALGQGPQFIFQYYEEEERQRGNFPDRFSGHQFPNYSSELNVNALLLGDSALYLCASSYWDTYNEQFFGPGTRLTVL.

CDR3 nucleotide sequence: TGTGCCAGCAGTTACCTGTCAACCCCGGACTATGGCTACACCTTC. As protein: CASSYLSTPDYGYTF. This chain links TRBV6-6 with TRBJ1-2; D not resolved. V was cut by 2 bases and J by 3 bases, with 13 bases left in between. The CDR3 spans 15 residues. Germline values: CDR1 MNHNY, CDR2 SVGAGI (reference sequence).